This TCR beta chain was obtained from a study of blood T cell repertoires in COVID-19. This table comes from immunoSEQ multiplex PCR, and its TCRdb copy is limited to in-frame clones, with some not included. Of around 130,000 clones in the sample, about 77% are singletons; the top ten hold roughly 20%. This clonotype originated in a man older than 75 with acute or convalescent COVID-19. Sequencing input: peripheral blood.

The CDR3 bases are TGCGCCAGCAGCCTCTCCTCCCCCAGGGGGCTTAATTCACCCCTCCACTTT. Protein sequence: CASSLSSPRGLNSPLHF. This rearrangement joins TRBV4-1 to TRBJ1-6, with 8 bases that match TRBD1. V lost 4 bases and J lost 6; bases outside the gene matches: 11. The CDR3 is 17 amino acids. Germline CDR1 reads MGHRA; CDR2 reads YSYEKL.